This T cell receptor (beta chain) was profiled in a study of Ad26.COV2.S vaccination and SARS-CoV-2 variants. Treatment of the sample: about 20 received Ad26.COV2.S at low or high dose, single or two shots; about five received placebo; per-sample allocation not given. Collection of samples fell on day 63 after the first vaccine or placebo injection. The method was immunoSEQ multiplex PCR; TCRdb's version includes in-frame clones alone and lacks a portion of them. The sample has 350,000 to 450,000 clones, about four fifths seen once. This CDR3 is 16 amino acids long. The germline gives CDR1 SGHRS, CDR2 YFSETQ. After removal of 0 bases from V and 3 bases from J, the junction contained 9 bases not matched to a gene.

The rearrangement uses TRBV5-1 and TRBJ2-7; 7 bases agree with TRBD1. The sample in question was peripheral blood, obtained in a trial of Ad26.COV2.S vaccine versus placebo. This TCR derives from a person aged 18-60 years who received the Ad26.COV2.S COVID-19 vaccine or a placebo. In DNA, the CDR3 is TGCGCCAGCAGCTTGGCTCAGACAGGGATTAACTACGAGCAGTACTTC. It translates to CASSLAQTGINYEQYF.